This T cell receptor (beta chain) was retrieved from a study of blood T cell repertoires in COVID-19. Generated by immunoSEQ multiplex PCR, the TCRdb table keeps only in-frame clones and is missing some. This table has under 200,000 clones, over 75% appearing once. Losses at the gene ends were 6 bases for V and 6 bases for J; bases not matched to a gene: 23. CDR1 is KGHDR and CDR2 is SFDVKD in the germline V gene. This CDR3 has 20 residues. The J gene is TRBJ2-3, the V gene TRBV24-1, with 10 bases fitting TRBD1. What was sequenced was peripheral blood. The TCR originated in a man in his sixties or seventies who had recovered from COVID-19. Written as DNA, the CDR3 is TGTGCCACCAGTTCGCAATCCCTTCAGCGGGACAGGGGATGGCGCGATACGCAGTATTTT. Protein sequence: CATSSQSLQRDRGWRDTQYF.